This TCR beta chain was recorded in a study of blood T cell repertoires in COVID-19. Study summary: Samples of COVID-19 (acute and convalescent) were obtained from the United States, Italy and Spain. In each case, the material was cDNA or gDNA derived from T cells, B-cell-depleted T cells, or PBMCs.

In the original analysis: Amplifying reference gene primers gave estimates of nucleated cell counts. TCRdb's copy holds only in-frame clones and misses some; the assay was immunoSEQ multiplex PCR. D and trimming were read from the DNA, whereas the V and J calls and clone size are those reported in that table. This sample has approximately 260,000 clones, with about nine tenths found just once. The study counted Cohort 3 donors as recovered given two negative PCRs, clearance, or symptom resolution. This CDR3 comprises 13 residues. Between the trimmed V and J ends, which lost 7 bases and 1 base, there was a span of 10 bases. The V gene's germline CDR1 is WNHNN and CDR2 SYGVQD (reference sequence).

The J gene is TRBJ1-1, the V gene TRBV10-1, with D possibly being TRBD1 (5 bases). Sequencing was performed on PBMCs or T cells enriched from blood (not recorded which). This clonotype was sampled from an older woman who had recovered from COVID-19. CDR3 nucleotides: TGCGCCAGCATGGGGCCGGAGAACACTGAAGCTTTCTTT. Amino acids: CASMGPENTEAFF.